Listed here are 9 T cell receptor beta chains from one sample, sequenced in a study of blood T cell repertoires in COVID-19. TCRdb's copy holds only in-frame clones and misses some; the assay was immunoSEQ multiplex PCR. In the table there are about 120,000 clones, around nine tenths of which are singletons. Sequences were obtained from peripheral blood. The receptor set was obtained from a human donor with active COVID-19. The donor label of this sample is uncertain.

The CDR3 protein is CASSYYGQGAPGYTF. CDR3 in DNA: TGTGCCAGCAGTTACTATGGACAGGGGGCACCTGGCTACACCTTC. The gene calls are TRBV6-5 and TRBJ1-2; 11 bases map to TRBD1. Trimming took 1 base from V and 7 from J; bases not matched to a gene: 5. The CDR3 runs 15 residues. Looked up from germline, CDR1 is MNHEY and CDR2 is SVGAGI.

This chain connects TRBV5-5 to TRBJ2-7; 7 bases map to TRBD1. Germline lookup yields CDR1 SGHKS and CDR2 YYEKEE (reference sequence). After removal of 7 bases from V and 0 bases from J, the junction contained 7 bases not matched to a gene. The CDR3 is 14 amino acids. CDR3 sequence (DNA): TGTGCCAGCGGACGAACAGGGGACTCCTACGAGCAGTACTTC. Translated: CASGRTGDSYEQYF.

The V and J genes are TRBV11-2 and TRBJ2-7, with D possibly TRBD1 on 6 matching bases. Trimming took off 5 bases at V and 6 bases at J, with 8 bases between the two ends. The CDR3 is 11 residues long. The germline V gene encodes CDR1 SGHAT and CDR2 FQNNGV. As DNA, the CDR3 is TGTGCCAGCAGCGGCAGGGGCGAGCAGTACTTC. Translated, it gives CASSGRGEQYF.

CDR3 nucleotides: TGTGCCAGCTCACCCGGGGCTAGCGGAACCAATGAGCAGTTCTTC. Residues: CASSPGASGTNEQFF. This sequence joins TRBV18 and TRBJ2-1, with TRBD2 identical over 7 bases. The trim removed 3 bases at V and 6 bases at J, leaving 8 bases unmatched. The germline gives CDR1 KGHSH, CDR2 LQKENI. The CDR3 is made up of 15 amino acids. The full variable domain, with the rest looked up from reference TRBV18 and TRBJ2-1, is NAGVMQNPRHLVRRRGQEARLRCSPMKGHSHVYWYRQLPEEGLKFMVYLQKENIIDESGMPKERFSAEFPKEGPSILRIQQVVRGDSAAYFCASSPGASGTNEQFFGPGTRLTVL.

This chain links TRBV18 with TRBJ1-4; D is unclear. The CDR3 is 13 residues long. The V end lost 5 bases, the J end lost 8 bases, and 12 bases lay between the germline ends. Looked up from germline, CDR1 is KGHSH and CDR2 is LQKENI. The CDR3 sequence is CASSLTAGEKLFF. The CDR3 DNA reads TGTGCCAGCTCATTGACGGCGGGGGAAAAACTGTTTTTT.

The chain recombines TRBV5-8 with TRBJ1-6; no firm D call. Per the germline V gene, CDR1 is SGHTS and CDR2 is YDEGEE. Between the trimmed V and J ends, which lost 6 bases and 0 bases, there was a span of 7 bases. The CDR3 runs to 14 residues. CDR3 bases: TGTGCCAGCACGGGGTCCTCCTATAATTCACCCCTCCACTTT. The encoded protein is CASTGSSYNSPLHF.

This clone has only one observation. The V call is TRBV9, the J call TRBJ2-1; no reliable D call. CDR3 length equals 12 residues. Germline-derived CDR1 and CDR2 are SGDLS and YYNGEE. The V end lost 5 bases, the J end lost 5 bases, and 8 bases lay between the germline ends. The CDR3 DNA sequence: TGTGCCAGCAGTATTAGTCACAATGAGCAGTTCTTC. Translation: CASSISHNEQFF.

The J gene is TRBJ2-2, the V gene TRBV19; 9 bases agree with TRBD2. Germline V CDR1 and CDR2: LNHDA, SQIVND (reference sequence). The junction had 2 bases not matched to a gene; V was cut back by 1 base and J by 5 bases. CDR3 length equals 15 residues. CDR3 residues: CASSIGLAGTGELFF. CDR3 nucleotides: TGTGCCAGTAGTATAGGGCTAGCGGGGACCGGGGAGCTGTTTTTT.

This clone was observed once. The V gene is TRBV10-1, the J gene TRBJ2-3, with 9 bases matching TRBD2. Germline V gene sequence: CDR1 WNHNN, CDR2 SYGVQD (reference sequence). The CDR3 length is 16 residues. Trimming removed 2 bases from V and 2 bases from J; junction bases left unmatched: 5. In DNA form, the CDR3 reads TGCGCCAGCAGTGAGGTTGTAGCGGGGGCCACAGATACGCAGTATTTT. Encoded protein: CASSEVVAGATDTQYF.